This TCR beta chain was retrieved from a study of blood T cell repertoires in COVID-19. The V gene's germline CDR1 is KGHDR and CDR2 SFDVKD. The CDR3 loop spans 15 amino acids. J lost 1 base, V lost 7 bases, and 7 bases had no gene match. Method: immunoSEQ multiplex PCR; TCRdb's copy keeps in-frame clones and lacks some. The repertoire includes approximately 120,000 clones, approximately 81% of them detected once, and 4.5% to 6% sits in the top ten. The source is an elderly man with COVID-19, enrolled during active disease. The chain couples TRBV24-1 to TRBJ2-7; 9 bases are a match to TRBD1. Input material: peripheral blood. The DNA for the CDR3 is TGTGCCACCAGCCCTGGGACAGGGAATTCCTACGAGCAGTACTTC. Translating it yields CATSPGTGNSYEQYF.